Presented here are 32 T cell receptor beta chains from one specimen sequenced in a study of blood T cells in healthy people across ages. Next came a second PCR, run for about 7 to 12 cycles, which used a sample-barcoded 5' primer along with a J-beta primer mix. TCRdb recomputed calls from the 5' RACE reads with MiXCR, one row per CDR3 protein. The profile shows about 930,000 distinct CDR3 sequences, under 35% of them singletons. The same data also contributed to another study, on T cells of mothers and their children.

The sequenced material came from blood. These receptors were collected from a woman aged 40-49 years in good health.

In regard to this clonotype: This sequence may be a read error, since a much larger clone differs from it by one base. V and J are TRBV6-6 and TRBJ1-5, with 8 positions matching TRBD1. CDR3 length equals 13 residues. Germline CDR1 reads MNHNY; CDR2 reads SVGAGI (reference sequence). After removal of 8 bases from V and 9 bases from J, the junction contained 9 bases not matched to a gene. The CDR3 region has the DNA TGTGCCAGCGGACAGGGTCGTGATCTGCCCCAGCATTTT. Protein sequence: CASGQGRDLPQHF.

V gene TRBV6-5 combines with J gene TRBJ2-7, with 11 bases lining up with TRBD2. V lost 6 bases, J lost 5 bases, and 9 bases stayed unmatched. Germline-derived CDR1 and CDR2 are MNHEY and SVGAGI. CDR3 size: 15 residues. DNA of the CDR3: TGTGCCAGCAGAGACATAGCGGGGGGGCCCCACGAGCAGTACTTC. This encodes CASRDIAGGPHEQYF.

This clonotype turned up a few times. Mismatch with germline at one junction end may stem from a read error. V usage is TRBV7-9 and J usage is TRBJ2-1; perhaps TRBD2 as D (7 bases). The CDR3 totals 14 residues. From germline, CDR1 is SEHNR and CDR2 FQNEAQ (reference sequence). Written as DNA, the CDR3 is TGTGCCTGCAGCAGGGGAGGGTCCTACAATGAGCAGTTCTTC. Protein: CACSRGGSYNEQFF.

As for this clonotype: This may stem from a read error, because a much larger clone lies one nucleotide away. V gene TRBV9 combines with J gene TRBJ2-1, with D tentatively TRBD1 or TRBD2 (5 bases each). Looked up from germline, CDR1 is SGDLS and CDR2 is YYNGEE. The CDR3 extends over 15 amino acids. V lost 0 bases and J 5 bases, leaving 12 bases between the germline ends. The CDR3 region is CASSVAGKGHNEQFF. CDR3 nucleotide sequence: TGTGCCAGCAGCGTAGCGGGGAAGGGGCACAATGAGCAGTTCTTC.

This clonotype was found many times. The CDR3 loop reads CSVVMGNTNYGYTF. CDR3 DNA: TGCAGCGTTGTGATGGGGAATACTAACTATGGCTACACCTTC. The V call is TRBV29-1, the J call TRBJ1-2; D remains ambiguous. CDR1 and CDR2 (germline): SQVTM, ANQGSEA. CDR3 length: 14 amino acids. V was pared by 4 bases and J by 0 bases, with 12 bases between. The entire variable domain, with the rest obtained from reference TRBV29-1 and TRBJ1-2, is as follows: SAVISQKPSRDICQRGTSLTIQCQVDSQVTMMFWYRQQPGQSLTLIATANQGSEATYESGFVIDKFPISRPNLTFSTLTVSNMSPEDSSIYLCSVVMGNTNYGYTFGSGTRLTVV.

There are many counts of this clonotype. The chain links TRBV20-1 to TRBJ2-5; 9 bases are shared with TRBD2. V trimming: 6 bases; J trimming: 5 bases; junction bases outside the gene matches: 16. Germline lookup yields CDR1 DFQATT and CDR2 SNEGSKA (reference sequence). The CDR3 is made up of 16 amino acids. In DNA form, the CDR3 reads TGCAGTGCACTCCGGGTAGCGGGGGCCCCTCAGGAGACCCAGTACTTC. This sequence encodes CSALRVAGAPQETQYF.

This clonotype was seen only a few times. The chain uses TRBV19 and TRBJ2-1; TRBD2 might be the D (5 bases). This CDR3 has 15 residues. With 0 bases removed from V and 5 bases from J, the gap between germline ends came to 11 bases. Germline V lookup: CDR1 LNHDA, CDR2 SQIVND (reference sequence). The CDR3 spells CASSIEVRGNNEQFF. The CDR3 DNA is TGTGCCAGTAGTATAGAAGTTCGAGGGAACAATGAGCAGTTCTTC.

This clonotype was seen repeatedly, ten times or more. The chain employs TRBV7-2 and TRBJ2-1, with TRBD2 matching 8 bases. J was trimmed by 7 bases and V by 4 bases; bases with no gene match: 12. The germline CDR1 and CDR2 sequences are SGHTA and FQGNSA. The CDR3 is made up of 16 amino acids. The CDR3 DNA is TGTGCCAGCAGCTGGTTGGGCCAGCGGGGGTCGAATGAGCAGTTCTTC. Translating gives CASSWLGQRGSNEQFF.

The V gene is TRBV5-6, the J gene TRBJ2-1; D remains ambiguous. The J call may be wrong; the DNA end is better matched by TRBJ2-7. The CDR3 extends over 12 amino acids. Germline V gene lookup returns CDR1 SGHDT and CDR2 YYEEEE. The CDR3 DNA sequence: TGTGCCAGCAGCTTGGTGATTGATGAGCAGTACTTC. Protein sequence: CASSLVIDEQYF.

This clonotype was seen only a few times. This chain connects TRBV20-1 to TRBJ2-3, with D perhaps TRBD1 or TRBD2 (5 bases each). There are 14 residues in the CDR3. The ends were cut back, 3 bases at V and 0 bases at J, with 10 bases in the middle. Germline lookup yields CDR1 DFQATT and CDR2 SNEGSKA (reference sequence). The CDR3 DNA sequence: TGCAGTGCTAGTCGGGACCTTAGCACAGATACGCAGTATTTT. The encoded protein is CSASRDLSTDTQYF.

V usage is TRBV7-2 and J usage is TRBJ1-5; possible D gene TRBD1, 5 bases. Looked up from germline, CDR1 is SGHTA and CDR2 is FQGNSA. V was pared by 1 base and J by 3 bases, with 13 bases between. This CDR3 comprises 16 residues. This CDR3 reads CASSLEPGFYNQPQHF. The CDR3 region has the DNA TGTGCCAGCAGCTTAGAGCCAGGGTTCTACAATCAGCCCCAGCATTTT.

This clonotype was detected ten times or more. The V gene is TRBV20-1, the J gene TRBJ2-3, with D perhaps TRBD2 (5 bases). V lost 5 bases and J lost 5, with 17 bases in between. Germline CDR1 is DFQATT and CDR2 is SNEGSKA (reference sequence). The CDR3 runs to 14 residues. CDR3 sequence: CSAPWTGKGDTQYF. CDR3 DNA: TGCAGTGCTCCGTGGACGGGAAAGGGAGATACGCAGTATTTT.

The table lists this clonotype with a few counts. V usage is TRBV19 and J usage is TRBJ2-2, with D unresolved. Trimming took 3 bases from V and 4 from J, leaving 9 bases between them. The CDR3 spans 14 residues. Per germline, CDR1 LNHDA and CDR2 SQIVND (reference sequence). The CDR3 DNA reads TGTGCCAGTAGTATTGCCGGGCCCACCGGGGAGCTGTTTTTT. It encodes CASSIAGPTGELFF.

This clonotype was detected only a few times. The chain has TRBV5-1 and TRBJ2-1; the D gene is possibly TRBD1 (5 bases). CDR3 size: 15 residues. Germline CDR1 and CDR2: SGHRS and YFSETQ. The V end lost 0 bases, the J end lost 6 bases, and 13 bases lay between the germline ends. The CDR3, as DNA: TGCGCCAGCAGCTTGGCTCGCCAGGGTCCCAATGAGCAGTTCTTC. Translated: CASSLARQGPNEQFF.

This clonotype was detected ten times or more. The chain carries TRBV5-6 and TRBJ2-1, with D hard to call. CDR1 is SGHDT and CDR2 is YYEEEE in the germline V gene. V dropped 4 bases and J dropped 12 bases, with 17 bases sitting between them. The CDR3 is 13 residues long. This CDR3 is CASSPGIAGRQFF. The CDR3 bases are TGTGCCAGCAGCCCCGGAATAGCCGGGCGGCAGTTCTTC.

In this sample, this clonotype turned up a few times. This rearrangement joins TRBV11-1 to TRBJ1-1; D might be TRBD1 (6 bases). The CDR3 totals 15 residues. Trimming shortened V by 3 bases and J by 3 bases, and 14 bases separated the two germline ends. Germline V gene sequence: CDR1 SGHAT, CDR2 FQDESV (reference sequence). As DNA, the CDR3 is TGTGCCAGCAGCTTCTACAGGGACGGTGACACTGAAGCTTTCTTT. Protein: CASSFYRDGDTEAFF.

The chain employs TRBV7-9 and TRBJ1-2; possibly TRBD1 for D (6 bases). CDR3 size: 15 residues. Germline lookup yields CDR1 SEHNR and CDR2 FQNEAQ (reference sequence). Trimming cost V 5 bases and J 1 base, with 14 bases left between them. CDR3 coding DNA: TGTGCCAGCAGCCCATCCGGACAGCTTAACTATGGCTACACCTTC. Its translation is CASSPSGQLNYGYTF.

This clonotype was seen a few times. The gene calls are TRBV20-1 and TRBJ1-2; unclear D gene. The CDR3 is made up of 15 amino acids. V was trimmed by 3 bases and J by 4 bases, leaving 18 bases between them. The germline gives CDR1 DFQATT, CDR2 SNEGSKA (reference sequence). The CDR3 bases are TGCAGTGCTAGTAAGGCCAGGCGGTCGCTCTATGGCTACACCTTC. Amino acids: CSASKARRSLYGYTF.

The CDR3 sequence: CASTRQGMGGYTF. CDR3 nucleotides: TGTGCCAGCACCCGACAGGGGATGGGAGGCTACACCTTC. The chain recombines TRBV6-5 with TRBJ1-2, with 8 bases aligning to TRBD1. This CDR3 region has 13 residues. V lost 7 bases, J lost 8 bases, and 9 bases stayed unmatched. In germline, CDR1 is MNHEY, CDR2 SVGAGI.

This clonotype was picked up a small number of times. The genes are TRBV11-1 and TRBJ2-3; 13 positions match TRBD2. Germline CDR1 is SGHAT and CDR2 is FQDESV (reference sequence). CDR3 size: 15 residues. V was clipped by 6 bases and J by 4 bases; unmatched bases: 4. The CDR3 DNA reads TGTGCCAGCAGGAGACTAGCGGGGGGCGCAGATACGCAGTATTTT. Amino acid sequence: CASRRLAGGADTQYF.

Worth noting for this clonotype: At one of its ends the junction is not consistent with the germline gene, which may arise from a read error. This rearrangement joins TRBV7-2 to TRBJ2-5, with D perhaps matching TRBD2 (5 bases). The V gene's germline CDR1 is SGHTA and CDR2 FQGNSA. The CDR3 totals 12 residues. The CDR3 region is CVSSLAQETQYF. The CDR3 region has the DNA TGTGTCAGCAGCTTAGCGCAAGAGACCCAGTACTTC.

This clonotype was seen repeatedly, ten times or more. The rearrangement links TRBV25-1 to TRBJ2-7; D may correspond to TRBD1 or TRBD2 (6 bases each). CDR3 length: 14 residues. Trimming took off 2 bases at V and 3 bases at J, with 11 bases between the two ends. Germline CDR1 and CDR2: MGHDK and SYGVNS. CDR3 residues: CASSEVGGIYEQYF. CDR3 coding DNA: TGTGCCAGCAGTGAAGTAGGGGGGATCTACGAGCAGTACTTC.

This chain joins TRBV5-5 and TRBJ2-1; D perhaps matches TRBD2 (5 bases). The tail of the sequence fits TRBJ2-7 better, so the J call may be wrong. CDR1 is SGHKS, CDR2 YYEKEE, per germline (reference sequence). This CDR3 has 14 residues. The CDR3 DNA follows: TGTGCCAGCAGCTACTGGACTGCCAACAATGAGCAGTACTTC. This translates into CASSYWTANNEQYF.

The rearrangement uses TRBV7-6 and TRBJ2-7; 8 bases are a match to TRBD2. The trim removed 0 bases at V and 7 bases at J, leaving 14 bases unmatched. Germline values: CDR1 SGHVS, CDR2 FNYEAQ. The CDR3 has 17 amino acids. In DNA form, the CDR3 reads TGTGCCAGCAGCTTAGCAATGGGACTAGTGGTTGGGAATGAGCAGTACTTC. This codes for CASSLAMGLVVGNEQYF.

This clonotype has more than one count but fewer than ten. The gene calls are TRBV19 and TRBJ2-7, with D unresolved. In germline, CDR1 is LNHDA, CDR2 SQIVND (reference sequence). The CDR3 runs 13 residues. V dropped 3 bases and J dropped 4 bases, with 10 bases sitting between them. The CDR3 DNA is TGTGCCAGTAGTATGAGGCAGTCGTACGAGCAGTACTTC. It specifies CASSMRQSYEQYF. The entire variable domain, with the rest obtained from reference TRBV19 and TRBJ2-7, is as follows: DGGITQSPKYLFRKEGQNVTLSCEQNLNHDAMYWYRQDPGQGLRLIYYSQIVNDFQKGDIAEGYSVSREKKESFPLTVTSAQKNPTAFYLCASSMRQSYEQYFGPGTRLTVT.

This rearrangement joins TRBV5-1 to TRBJ2-1; the D gene could be TRBD1 or TRBD2 (6 bases each). The germline CDR1 and CDR2 sequences are SGHRS and YFSETQ. Trimming stripped 3 bases from V and 3 bases from J, with 13 bases between. The CDR3 loop spans 15 amino acids. The CDR3: CASSSYGGLYNEQFF. CDR3 bases: TGCGCCAGCAGCTCGTACGGGGGCCTCTACAATGAGCAGTTCTTC.

CDR3 DNA: TGTGCCAGCAGTTCCTTTACAGGGGCCTACTCTGGCTACACCTTC. Translated, it gives CASSSFTGAYSGYTF. V gene TRBV27 combines with J gene TRBJ1-2, with 7 bases identical to TRBD1. This CDR3 spans 15 amino acids. V trimming: 4 bases; J trimming: 7 bases; junction bases outside the gene matches: 12. Germline V lookup: CDR1 MNHEY, CDR2 SMNVEV (reference sequence).

The rearrangement uses TRBV7-2 and TRBJ1-6, with 8 bases identical to TRBD1. V gave up 5 bases and J gave up 6 bases; unmatched junction bases: 6. The CDR3 length is 15 residues. Germline lookup yields CDR1 SGHTA and CDR2 FQGNSA. CDR3 coding DNA: TGTGCCAGCAGCCCTCAGGGGGCTCGTAATTCACCCCTCCACTTT. It translates to CASSPQGARNSPLHF.

There are many counts of this clonotype. The chain employs TRBV27 and TRBJ2-3; 12 bases align to TRBD2. Germline CDR1 is MNHEY and CDR2 is SMNVEV (reference sequence). The junction had 6 bases not matched to a gene; V was cut back by 6 bases and J by 2 bases. CDR3 length equals 16 residues. The CDR3 loop is CASRELAGGHTDTQYF. Written as DNA, the CDR3 is TGTGCCAGCAGGGAACTAGCGGGGGGTCACACAGATACGCAGTATTTT.

Points on this clonotype: A read error may produce the germline difference seen at one junction end. The chain employs TRBV12-3 or TRBV12-4 and TRBJ2-3; TRBD2 agrees at 7 bases. The CDR3 has 16 residues. The chain's CDR3 is CASSLHGGGNTDTEYF. CDR3 in DNA: TGTGCCAGCAGTCTCCATGGCGGGGGAAACACAGATACGGAGTATTTT.

This clonotype was recorded at least ten times. CDR3 in amino acids: CASSQDRLAGRVYEQYF. The CDR3 DNA is TGCGCCAGCAGCCAAGATCGGCTAGCGGGGAGGGTCTACGAGCAGTACTTC. This chain connects TRBV4-1 to TRBJ2-7; 9 nucleotides line up with TRBD2. V lost 0 bases, J lost 3 bases, and 9 bases stayed unmatched. Germline-derived CDR1 and CDR2 are MGHRA and YSYEKL. This CDR3 spans 17 amino acids.

The chain links TRBV2 to TRBJ1-2; possible D gene TRBD1, 6 bases. V lost 1 base and J lost 8, with 17 bases in between. Germline V lookup: CDR1 SNHLY, CDR2 FYNNEI. There are 15 residues in the CDR3. The CDR3 sequence: CASSEVRSPGEGYTF. In DNA form, the CDR3 reads TGTGCCAGCAGTGAAGTTCGATCCCCAGGGGAAGGCTACACCTTC.